The rows below give T cell receptor beta chains drawn from one sample of a study of beta chain features in type 1 diabetes. Measured with immunoSEQ multiplex PCR; TCRdb has only the in-frame clones, and not every one. The sample contains more than 95,000 clones, 15% to 20% of which appear only once. Sequences were obtained from central memory CD4+ T cells from blood. These receptors came from a man between 18 and 35 years old with type 1 diabetes. CDR3s include the opening cysteine and the closing phenylalanine or tryptophan. The D gene is left open where the match is weak. Size is omitted from some rows. Given values are once, few, many or a class for expanded clones.

J: TRBJ1-1
V: TRBV4-2
size: -
D: -
CDR3: CASSQAGFNTEAFF
DNA: TGTGCCAGCAGCCAGGCAGGATTTAACACTGAAGCTTTCTTT

J: TRBJ2-1
V: TRBV2
size: -
D: TRBD2
CDR3: CASSDLAGASVGNEQFF
DNA: TGTGCCAGCAGTGACCTAGCGGGAGCTAGTGTGGGGAATGAGCAGTTCTTC

J: TRBJ2-1
V: TRBV29-1
size: few
D: TRBD2
CDR3: CSVWTSGRRYGFF
DNA: TGCAGCGTCTGGACTAGCGGGAGGAGATATGGGTTCTTC

J: TRBJ2-1
V: TRBV6-1
size: -
D: TRBD2
CDR3: CASRPGTSGGNEQFF
DNA: TGTGCCAGCAGGCCCGGGACTAGCGGGGGGAATGAGCAGTTCTTC

J: TRBJ2-1
V: TRBV14
size: -
D: TRBD2
CDR3: CASSRVTSVYNEQFF
DNA: TGTGCCAGCAGCCGAGTAACTAGCGTCTACAATGAGCAGTTCTTC

J: TRBJ2-1
V: TRBV28
size: few
D: -
CDR3: CASSLISNSNEQFF
DNA: TGTGCCAGCAGTTTGATTAGTAATTCGAATGAGCAGTTCTTC

J: TRBJ1-1
V: TRBV10-3
size: -
D: -
CDR3: CAIAGAIGLGTEAFF
DNA: TGTGCCATCGCAGGGGCCATCGGGCTGGGGACTGAAGCTTTCTTT

J: TRBJ2-3
V: TRBV28
size: few
D: -
CDR3: CASSLLRTDTQYF
DNA: TGTGCCAGCAGTTTGCTTAGGACAGATACGCAGTATTTT

J: TRBJ2-7
V: TRBV6-5
size: many
D: -
CDR3: CASSYASGYEQYF
DNA: TGTGCCAGCAGTTACGCCAGCGGCTACGAGCAGTACTTC

J: TRBJ1-4
V: TRBV29-1
size: few
D: -
CDR3: CSVGSRADEKLFF
DNA: TGCAGCGTTGGGTCCCGAGCGGATGAAAAACTGTTTTTT

J: TRBJ1-2
V: TRBV7-6
size: -
D: -
CDR3: CASSKRDGKDYGYTF
DNA: TGTGCCAGCAGCAAACGGGACGGAAAGGACTATGGCTACACCTTC

J: TRBJ1-2
V: TRBV4-3
size: -
D: TRBD1
CDR3: CASSGHRGSHYGYTF
DNA: TGCGCCAGCAGCGGACACAGGGGAAGTCACTATGGCTACACCTTC

J: TRBJ2-3
V: TRBV7-3
size: -
D: TRBD1
CDR3: CASSLGTDTDTQYF
DNA: TGTGCCAGCAGCTTAGGGACAGACACAGATACGCAGTATTTT

J: TRBJ1-4
V: TRBV27
size: few
D: -
CDR3: CASSLVGSAVEKLFF
DNA: TGTGCCAGCAGTTTAGTGGGGTCGGCGGTGGAAAAACTGTTTTTT

J: TRBJ2-7
V: TRBV2
size: few
D: TRBD1
CDR3: CATRGYRQGYEQYF
DNA: TGTGCCACCAGGGGGTACAGACAGGGGTACGAGCAGTACTTC

J: TRBJ2-7
V: TRBV5-1
size: -
D: TRBD1
CDR3: CASSIGQGSYEQYF
DNA: TGCGCCAGCAGCATCGGACAGGGATCCTACGAGCAGTACTTC

J: TRBJ2-7
V: TRBV7-9
size: -
D: TRBD2
CDR3: CASSLGRVSYEQYF
DNA: TGTGCCAGCAGCTTGGGGAGGGTATCCTACGAGCAGTACTTC

J: TRBJ2-3
V: TRBV7-6
size: few
D: -
CDR3: CASSLVGAAADTQYF
DNA: TGTGCCAGCAGCTTAGTAGGTGCGGCTGCAGATACGCAGTATTTT

J: TRBJ2-5
V: TRBV4-2
size: few
D: TRBD2
CDR3: CASSQESGGLQETQYF
DNA: TGTGCCAGCAGCCAAGAAAGCGGGGGGCTCCAAGAGACCCAGTACTTC

J: TRBJ2-7
V: TRBV30
size: -
D: TRBD2
CDR3: CAWSLASGSVKGEQYF
DNA: TGTGCCTGGAGTTTGGCGAGCGGGAGCGTTAAGGGAGAGCAGTACTTC

J: TRBJ1-4
V: TRBV29-1
size: -
D: -
CDR3: CSVGYEKLFF
DNA: TGCAGCGTTGGTTATGAAAAACTGTTTTTT

J: TRBJ2-3
V: TRBV28
size: many
D: -
CDR3: CASRRDPLSTDTQYF
DNA: TGTGCCAGCAGGAGAGACCCGCTGAGCACAGATACGCAGTATTTT

J: TRBJ2-5
V: TRBV2
size: many
D: -
CDR3: CASRAGTGLGETQYF
DNA: TGTGCCAGCAGAGCCGGGACCGGGTTAGGAGAGACCCAGTACTTC

J: TRBJ2-1
V: TRBV4-1
size: -
D: -
CDR3: CASSQMVDSFYNEQFF
DNA: TGCGCCAGCAGCCAGATGGTGGACAGTTTCTACAATGAGCAGTTCTTC

J: TRBJ2-1
V: TRBV2
size: few
D: -
CDR3: CASYNRRSYNEQFF
DNA: TGTGCCAGCTATAACAGGCGTTCCTACAATGAGCAGTTCTTC

J: TRBJ2-5
V: TRBV7-6
size: -
D: -
CDR3: CASSPGIQETQYF
DNA: TGTGCCAGCAGCCCAGGGATACAAGAGACCCAGTACTTC

J: TRBJ2-1
V: TRBV4-2
size: few
D: -
CDR3: CASSQDGTYNEQFF
DNA: TGTGCCAGCAGCCAAGATGGGACGTACAATGAGCAGTTCTTC

J: TRBJ2-7
V: TRBV30
size: few
D: TRBD2
CDR3: CALRTSGYEQYF
DNA: TGTGCCTTACGGACTAGCGGGTACGAGCAGTACTTC

J: TRBJ2-7
V: TRBV7-9
size: few
D: TRBD1
CDR3: CASSDPDRDDEQYF
DNA: TGTGCCAGCAGCGACCCGGACAGGGACGACGAGCAGTACTTC

J: TRBJ2-5
V: TRBV7-2
size: -
D: -
CDR3: CASSFWGIQETQYF
DNA: TGTGCCAGCAGCTTTTGGGGGATCCAAGAGACCCAGTACTTC

J: TRBJ2-5
V: TRBV4-3
size: -
D: -
CDR3: CASSQDVGIQETQYF
DNA: TGCGCCAGCAGCCAAGATGTAGGAATCCAAGAGACCCAGTACTTC

J: TRBJ2-3
V: TRBV2
size: many
D: -
CDR3: CASSGLGGTDTQYF
DNA: TGTGCCAGCAGTGGTTTAGGGGGAACAGATACGCAGTATTTT

J: TRBJ2-2
V: TRBV6-5
size: -
D: -
CDR3: CASSPQGSGELFF
DNA: TGTGCCAGCAGTCCCCAGGGCTCCGGGGAGCTGTTTTTT

J: TRBJ1-3
V: TRBV7-9
size: -
D: -
CDR3: CAITLGRPQYF
DNA: TGTGCCATCACCTTGGGGAGGCCCCAATATTTT

J: TRBJ1-1
V: TRBV7-3
size: few
D: -
CDR3: CASSSSKDTEAFF
DNA: TGTGCCAGCAGCTCCTCCAAGGACACTGAAGCTTTCTTT

J: TRBJ2-7
V: TRBV28
size: few
D: TRBD1
CDR3: CASSVPQGQGSYEQYF
DNA: TGTGCCAGCAGTGTACCCCAGGGACAGGGGTCCTACGAGCAGTACTTC

J: TRBJ2-3
V: TRBV30
size: many
D: TRBD2
CDR3: CAWSVGGGVTDTQYF
DNA: TGTGCCTGGAGTGTAGGCGGGGGGGTCACAGATACGCAGTATTTT

J: TRBJ2-3
V: TRBV4-3
size: once
D: TRBD2
CDR3: CASSQGAGRDTQYF
DNA: TGCGCCAGCAGCCAAGGAGCGGGGAGAGATACGCAGTATTTT

J: TRBJ2-1
V: TRBV2
size: few
D: TRBD2
CDR3: CARRTSSNEQFF
DNA: TGTGCCAGGAGGACTAGCTCCAATGAGCAGTTCTTC

J: TRBJ2-7
V: TRBV30
size: few
D: -
CDR3: CAWSQSGYEQYF
DNA: TGTGCCTGGAGCCAGTCCGGCTACGAGCAGTACTTC